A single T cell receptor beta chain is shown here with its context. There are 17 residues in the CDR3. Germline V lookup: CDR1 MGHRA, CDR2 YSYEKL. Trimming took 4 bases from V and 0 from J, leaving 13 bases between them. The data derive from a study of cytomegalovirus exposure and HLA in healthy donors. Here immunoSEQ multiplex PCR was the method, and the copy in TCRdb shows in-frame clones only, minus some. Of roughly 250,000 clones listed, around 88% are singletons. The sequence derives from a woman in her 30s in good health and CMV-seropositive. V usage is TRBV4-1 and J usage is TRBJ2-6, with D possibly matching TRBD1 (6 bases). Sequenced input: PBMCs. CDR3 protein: CASSPSQGYSGANVLTF. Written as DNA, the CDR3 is TGCGCCAGCAGCCCGTCACAGGGATACTCTGGGGCCAACGTCCTGACTTTC.